The sequence of this TCR beta chain was determined in a study of blood T cell repertoires in COVID-19. As for the study in general: Some COVID-19 samples were acute and others convalescent; all came from the United States, Italy and Spain. Nucleic acid was either cDNA or gDNA, and it came from T cells, B-cell-depleted T cells, or PBMCs.

Trimming took 7 bases from V and 1 from J, leaving 19 bases between them. CDR3 length equals 16 residues. CDR1 and CDR2 (germline): LNHDA, SQIVND (reference sequence). Authors' methods: Quantification of nucleated cells was approximated via reference gene primer amplification. Repertoires were generated with immunoSEQ multiplex PCR, while TCRdb's copy carries only in-frame clones and drops some. V and J calls plus clone size are reproduced from that table; the DNA served to infer D and trimming. The sample lists about 140,000 clones, over 70% occurring once. This receptor was obtained from a woman in her fifties or sixties with acute or convalescent COVID-19. Sequencing used peripheral blood. The gene calls are TRBV19 and TRBJ2-5; no clear D gene. The CDR3, as DNA: TGTGCCAGTAAAAGTATTTATTGGGCAGCCCAAGAGACCCAGTACTTC. Protein product: CASKSIYWAAQETQYF.